The TCR beta chain described here comes from a study of T-cell memory formation after mild COVID-19 (TCRdb year 2021). Regarding the complete study: TCR sequence clusters from the two donors were largely donor specific. In a couple of donors, T-cell clones that expanded and contracted after mild COVID-19 were followed by sequencing TCRalpha and TCRbeta repertoires longitudinally. Two young, previously healthy adult volunteers, one female and one male, were included in the cohort.

This clonotype was seen a few times. Its antigen is still unknown. No qualities accompany the bases; no much larger clone lies one base away. Reading from cysteine to phenylalanine, the CDR3 counts 13 amino acids. Only CDR3 DNA is held: 39 bases, read in frame from base 1. Based on the germline V gene, the CDR1 and CDR2 sequences are SQVTM and ANQGSEA. At the junction V is shortened by 7 bases and J by 4 bases, with 14 bases in between. PBMCs were isolated by Ficoll-Paque density gradient centrifugation. Study-level results and caveats: Contracting CD4+ clones appeared mostly in the CM and EM memory subsets, whereas CD8+ clones were enriched in EMRA. From day 15 to 85, contracting clones showed balanced CD4/CD8 phenotypes, whereas a second wave of clones that expanded from day 15 to 37 leaned towards CD4+. Some responding clones were detected in pre-infection memory, which suggested that pre-existing cross-reactive memory T cells had joined the SARS-CoV-2 response. The second-wave clones that peaked on day 37 were not confirmed to be SARS-CoV-2 specific. Only a couple of mild cases were covered in the study, and larger cohorts including severe cases with pre-infection samples were considered necessary.

Sequencing was carried out with an Illumina NovaSeq 6000. TCRalpha and TCRbeta cDNA libraries were constructed by 5'RACE with constant-segment primers, with sample barcodes and unique molecular identifiers being introduced. Trizol reagent was used to extract RNA from every sample. Libraries were amplified in two PCR steps, with a second sample barcode and Illumina TruSeq adapters added in the second step. Sequencing of libraries was performed on an Illumina NovaSeq with 2 x 150 bp paired-end reads. On the study's bioinformatics: Reads were demultiplexed and collapsed into UMI-guided consensus sequences with migec v1.2.7. Using mixcr v2.1.11, UMI consensuses were aligned to TRA and TRB V and J templates and then assembled into clonotypes. A clonotype was counted as expanded or contracted only when both edgeR and NoisET called the clonotype significant, with the noise models trained on biological replicates. For edgeR calls, a false discovery rate-adjusted p below 0.01 and a log2 fold-change threshold of 1 were applied. As an exploratory analysis of dynamics, max-normalized trajectories of the 1000 most abundant clonotypes were examined by PCA with hierarchical clustering. Separately sequenced CD4+ and CD8+ repertoires were used to assign the CD4 or CD8 phenotype of responding clones. TCRdb trimmed the raw reads at Q25, called clones with MiXCR and kept productive beta chains. Each CDR3 protein appears once, grouped with its most common genes and DNA. TCRdb's processing, not the study's, gives the V and J calls here. Recorded for this sample are 55,000 to 80,000 distinct CDR3 sequences; about a tenth of them occurred a single time. The ten largest clones add up to around 1.1% of the sample.

This sequence uses TRBV29-1 and TRBJ1-5; the D gene assignment is ambiguous. The sequencing input was PBMCs or a T cell subset sorted from them (not recorded which). This receptor was identified in a man between 18 and 35 years old who had mild COVID-19 (a few samples of this study predate the infection). The sample titles of this study are shuffled in the database, so cell type and time point are left out; the donor was told from shared clones. The sequenced DNA: TGCAGCGCCATACCACATCCAAATCAGCCCCAGCATTTT. Protein translation: CSAIPHPNQPQHF.